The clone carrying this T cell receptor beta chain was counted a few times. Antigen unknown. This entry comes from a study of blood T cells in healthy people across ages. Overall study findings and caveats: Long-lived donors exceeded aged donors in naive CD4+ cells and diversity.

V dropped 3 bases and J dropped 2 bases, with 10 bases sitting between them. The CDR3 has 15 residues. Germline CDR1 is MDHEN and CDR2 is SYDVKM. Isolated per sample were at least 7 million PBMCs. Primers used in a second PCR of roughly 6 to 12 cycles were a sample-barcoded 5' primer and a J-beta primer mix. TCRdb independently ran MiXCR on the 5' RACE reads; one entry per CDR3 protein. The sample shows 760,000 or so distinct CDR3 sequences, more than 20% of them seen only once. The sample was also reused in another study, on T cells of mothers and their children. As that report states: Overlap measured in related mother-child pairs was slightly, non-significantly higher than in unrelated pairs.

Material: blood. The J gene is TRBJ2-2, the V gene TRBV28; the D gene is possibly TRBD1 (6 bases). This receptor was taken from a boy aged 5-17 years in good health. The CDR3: CASSFRDINTGELFF. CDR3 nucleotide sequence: TGTGCCAGCAGTTTCCGGGACATAAACACCGGGGAGCTGTTTTTT.